This T cell receptor beta chain stems from a study of identical twins. The CDR3 covers 12 residues. V trimming: 7 bases; J trimming: 4 bases; junction bases outside the gene matches: 1. CDR1 MGHDK and CDR2 SYGVNS come from the germline V gene. TCRdb reprocessed the 5' RACE reads via MiXCR and lists one record per CDR3 protein. The table includes about 280,000 distinct CDR3 sequences, less than 9% detected once. Donors uniformly comprised healthy Caucasians. This clonotype came up many times. This same sample was also part of a study on yellow fever vaccine responses in identical twins.

This receptor was obtained from a woman younger than 35 in good health. The sequenced sample was memory (CD45RO+) T cells sorted from blood. The genes are TRBV25-1 and TRBJ2-1; 7 positions agree with TRBD2. The CDR3, as DNA: TGTGCCAGCACTAGCGGATACAATGAGCAGTTCTTC. This codes for CASTSGYNEQFF.